This is a list of T cell receptor beta chains from one sample in a study of T cell repertoires in cytomegalovirus infection. Antigen specificity for these receptors is unknown. TCRdb independently ran MiXCR on the reads; one entry per CDR3 protein. The sample yields 55,000 to 70,000 distinct CDR3 sequences, about 22% seen once. What was sequenced was PBMCs, sequenced either directly or after in vitro stimulation (not recorded which). These TCRs come from a human donor in good health (CMV status not recorded). Some clones in this sample may be carry-over from other donors' samples. Each CDR3 is given with its conserved first and last residue. The D gene is left open where the match is weak. Some rows mark clone size as missing; the rest say once, few, many or name a class of expanded clone.

length	V	J	D	size	CDR3	DNA
15	TRBV5-1	TRBJ1-2	NA	few	CASSLSGTKNYGYTF	TGCGCCAGCAGCTTGTCCGGGACAAAGAACTATGGCTACACCTTC
14	TRBV12-3/TRBV12-4	TRBJ2-3	NA	NA	CASTTGLHTDTQYF	TGTGCCAGCACCACGGGACTGCACACAGATACGCAGTATTTT
18	TRBV7-8	TRBJ2-1	TRBD2	many	CASSPPRVTSGRASEQFF	TGTGCCAGCAGCCCCCCAAGGGTGACTAGCGGGAGGGCCAGTGAGCAGTTCTTC
14	TRBV11-2	TRBJ1-3	NA	few	CASSPTDFGNTIYF	TGTGCCAGCAGCCCGACAGATTTCGGAAACACCATATATTTT
14	TRBV7-8	TRBJ2-1	NA	NA	CASSLVVGWKEQFF	TGTGCCAGCAGCTTAGTTGTAGGTTGGAAGGAGCAGTTCTTC
13	TRBV12-3/TRBV12-4	TRBJ2-7	TRBD1	many	CASSLTGDYEQYF	TGTGCCAGCAGCCTGACAGGGGACTACGAGCAGTACTTC
15	TRBV7-2	TRBJ1-4	NA	many	CASSSGGQLGEKLFF	TGTGCCAGCAGCTCGGGGGGGCAGTTAGGAGAAAAACTGTTTTTT
14	TRBV15	TRBJ2-7	NA	NA	CATGPAPSSYEQYF	TGTGCCACCGGGCCCGCGCCCAGCTCCTACGAGCAGTACTTC
13	TRBV7-8	TRBJ1-1	NA	many	CASSWGRGIEAFF	TGTGCCAGCAGCTGGGGACGGGGAATCGAAGCTTTCTTT
12	TRBV4-1	TRBJ2-1	NA	NA	CASSQAGVEQFF	TGCGCCAGCAGCCAAGCGGGGGTTGAGCAGTTCTTC
15	TRBV28	TRBJ2-7	TRBD1	NA	CASSPAGTGLGEQYF	TGTGCCAGCAGTCCCGCCGGGACAGGGCTCGGCGAGCAGTACTTC
13	TRBV7-3	TRBJ1-5	TRBD1	many	CASSYDRDQPQHF	TGTGCCAGCAGCTACGACAGGGATCAGCCCCAGCATTTT
16	TRBV12-3/TRBV12-4	TRBJ2-1	TRBD2	few	CASIPQTSGNGVEQFF	TGTGCCAGCATTCCCCAAACTAGCGGGAATGGTGTTGAGCAGTTCTTC
14	TRBV7-2	TRBJ2-3	NA	many	CASSLVGRTDTQYF	TGTGCCAGCAGCTTAGTGGGACGCACAGATACGCAGTATTTT
14	TRBV5-1	TRBJ2-3	NA	many	CASSLAGFPDTQYF	TGCGCCAGCAGCTTGGCGGGGTTCCCGGATACGCAGTATTTT
14	TRBV4-1	TRBJ1-2	NA	NA	CASSQDLSNYGYTF	TGCGCCAGCAGCCAAGATCTAAGTAACTATGGCTACACCTTC
18	TRBV6-2/TRBV6-3	TRBJ2-2	NA	many	CASHDRGLCDANTGELFF	TGTGCCAGCCACGACAGAGGCCTTTGCGACGCGAACACCGGGGAGCTGTTTTTT
12	TRBV2	TRBJ2-5	TRBD1	few	CASRDRGETQYF	TGTGCCAGCAGAGACAGGGGTGAGACCCAGTACTTC
16	TRBV6-1	TRBJ2-7	TRBD2	many	CASTHFPFSGRYEQYF	TGTGCCAGCACCCACTTCCCCTTTAGCGGGAGATACGAGCAGTACTTC
14	TRBV20-1	TRBJ2-3	NA	NA	CSASQGTSTDTQYF	TGCAGTGCTTCACAGGGAACTAGCACAGATACGCAGTATTTT
14	TRBV19	TRBJ2-7	TRBD2	few	CASSRQAGPYEQYF	TGTGCCAGTAGTAGGCAAGCGGGACCTTACGAGCAGTACTTC
15	TRBV7-6	TRBJ1-1	NA	NA	CASSSDPFLNTEAFF	TGTGCCAGCAGCTCGGATCCTTTTTTGAACACTGAAGCTTTCTTT
14	TRBV29-1	TRBJ2-5	TRBD2	few	CSVLSGRPQETQYF	TGCAGCGTCCTTAGCGGGAGACCCCAAGAGACCCAGTACTTC
16	TRBV7-2	TRBJ1-2	NA	many	CASSLGRVSTLYGYTF	TGTGCCAGCAGCTTAGGCAGGGTCTCAACCCTGTATGGCTACACCTTC
15	TRBV4-2	TRBJ1-1	TRBD1	NA	CASSQGTGGNTEAFF	TGTGCCAGCAGCCAAGGGACAGGTGGAAACACTGAAGCTTTCTTT
16	TRBV10-3	TRBJ2-2	TRBD2	few	CAIRPREGRGTGELFF	TGTGCCATCAGGCCACGGGAGGGCCGGGGCACCGGGGAGCTGTTTTTT
13	TRBV5-1	TRBJ2-5	NA	NA	CASSSWLEETQYF	TGCGCCAGCAGCTCGTGGTTGGAGGAGACCCAGTACTTC
14	TRBV7-2	TRBJ1-5	NA	many	CASSLRRGHQPQHF	TGTGCCAGCAGCTTACGCCGCGGACATCAGCCCCAGCATTTT
15	TRBV9	TRBJ2-5	NA	NA	CASSARGGYQETQYF	TGTGCCAGCAGCGCCAGGGGAGGGTACCAAGAGACCCAGTACTTC
17	TRBV11-3	TRBJ2-3	TRBD1	few	CASSLGTGTGALHTQYF	TGTGCCAGCAGCTTGGGGACCGGGACAGGGGCCCTTCATACGCAGTATTTT
14	TRBV27	TRBJ2-6	NA	NA	CASSYTDQLTVLTF	TGTGCCAGCAGTTACACGGACCAACTAACCGTCCTGACTTTC
19	TRBV11-2	TRBJ2-1	TRBD2	many	CASSLLGTSGTRSYNEQFF	TGTGCCAGCAGCTTACTCGGGACTAGCGGGACTCGCTCCTACAATGAGCAGTTCTTC
14	TRBV6-2/TRBV6-3	TRBJ2-2	TRBD1	few	CASTQTGVTGELFF	TGTGCCAGCACCCAGACAGGGGTAACCGGGGAGCTGTTTTTT
16	TRBV7-8	TRBJ2-1	TRBD2	NA	CASSPGTSGILNEQFF	TGTGCCAGCAGTCCCGGGACTAGCGGGATTCTCAATGAGCAGTTCTTC
13	TRBV7-3	TRBJ2-3	NA	NA	CASSAFPTDMQYF	TGTGCCAGCAGCGCATTCCCCACAGATATGCAGTATTTT
15	TRBV6-5	TRBJ2-1	NA	few	CASSYSEATYNEQFF	TGTGCCAGCAGTTACTCGGAGGCTACTTACAATGAGCAGTTCTTC
15	TRBV2	TRBJ2-1	NA	NA	CASSVEGREYNEQFF	TGTGCCAGCAGTGTGGAGGGTAGGGAATACAATGAGCAGTTCTTC
16	TRBV19	TRBJ2-3	NA	few	CASSQRFLGSTDTQYF	TGTGCCAGTAGTCAGCGGTTCCTCGGCAGCACAGATACGCAGTATTTT
16	TRBV9	TRBJ2-3	TRBD2	few	CASSVEGGSGLDTQYF	TGTGCCAGCAGCGTAGAAGGCGGGAGTGGGCTAGATACGCAGTATTTT
16	TRBV6-1	TRBJ1-5	NA	many	CASSYRAGDSNQPQHF	TGTGCCAGCAGTTACAGGGCAGGGGATAGCAATCAGCCCCAGCATTTT
16	TRBV7-2	TRBJ1-1	NA	NA	CASSRPSGGGPGGAFF	TGTGCCAGCAGCAGACCCTCTGGTGGAGGGCCCGGGGGAGCTTTCTTT
18	TRBV5-4	TRBJ2-4	TRBD2	few	CASSVGLADHIAKNIQYF	TGTGCCAGCAGCGTGGGACTAGCGGATCATATAGCCAAAAACATTCAGTACTTC
16	TRBV7-2	TRBJ2-1	NA	many	CASSLVATSSYNEQFF	TGTGCCAGCAGCTTAGTCGCCACGAGCTCCTACAATGAGCAGTTCTTC
17	TRBV6-1	TRBJ2-2	TRBD2	NA	CASRLLAGGLDTGELFF	TGTGCCAGCAGACTATTAGCGGGAGGGCTTGACACCGGGGAGCTGTTTTTT
16	TRBV4-1	TRBJ2-1	TRBD2	many	CASSQVSTSVPDEQFF	TGCGCCAGCAGCCAAGTATCGACTAGCGTCCCTGATGAGCAGTTCTTC
15	TRBV6-2/TRBV6-3	TRBJ2-5	TRBD2	NA	CASSYSGLAEETKYF	TGTGCCAGCAGTTACTCGGGGCTAGCGGAAGAGACCAAGTACTTC
15	TRBV5-6	TRBJ2-4	NA	NA	CASRAGRYPPNIQYF	TGTGCCAGCAGAGCGGGCAGGTACCCCCCGAACATTCAGTACTTC
14	TRBV4-1	TRBJ1-5	NA	few	CASSQEPGRQPQHF	TGCGCCAGCAGCCAAGAACCAGGGCGACAGCCCCAGCATTTT
14	TRBV5-4	TRBJ1-4	NA	NA	CASSLGTVNEKLFF	TGTGCCAGCAGCTTGGGGACAGTAAATGAAAAACTGTTTTTT
13	TRBV6-8	TRBJ1-2	NA	NA	CASRGGNQRGYTF	TGTGCCAGCAGGGGGGGAAATCAACGGGGCTACACCTTC
12	TRBV6-2/TRBV6-3	TRBJ2-3	NA	NA	CASSSSTDTQYF	TGTGCCAGCAGTTCTAGCACAGATACGCAGTATTTT
10	TRBV7-2	TRBJ1-2	NA	NA	CASSSDRFTF	TGTGCCAGCAGCTCCGACCGCTTCACCTTC
15	TRBV6-2/TRBV6-3	TRBJ2-2	NA	NA	CASSYYGSGTGELFF	TGTGCCAGCAGTTACTATGGCTCGGGGACCGGGGAGCTGTTTTTT
14	TRBV4-2	TRBJ2-3	NA	NA	CASSQDFGSDTQYF	TGTGCCAGCAGCCAAGACTTCGGCTCAGATACGCAGTATTTT
14	TRBV7-2	TRBJ2-4	NA	many	CASSLGSSKNIQYF	TGTGCCAGCAGTCTGGGGAGCTCTAAAAACATTCAGTACTTC